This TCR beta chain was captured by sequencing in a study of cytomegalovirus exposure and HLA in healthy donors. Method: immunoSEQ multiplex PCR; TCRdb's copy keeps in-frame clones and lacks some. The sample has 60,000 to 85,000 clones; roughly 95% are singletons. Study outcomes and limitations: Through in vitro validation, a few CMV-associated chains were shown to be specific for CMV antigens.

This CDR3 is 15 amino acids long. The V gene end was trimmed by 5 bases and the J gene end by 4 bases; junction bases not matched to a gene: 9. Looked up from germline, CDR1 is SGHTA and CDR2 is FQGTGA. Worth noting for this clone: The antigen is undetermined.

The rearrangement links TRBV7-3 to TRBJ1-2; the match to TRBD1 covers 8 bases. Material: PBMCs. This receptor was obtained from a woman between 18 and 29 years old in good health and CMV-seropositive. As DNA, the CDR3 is TGTGCCAGCAGCCCGGGGGGACAGGTGGCCTATGGCTACACCTTC. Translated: CASSPGGQVAYGYTF.